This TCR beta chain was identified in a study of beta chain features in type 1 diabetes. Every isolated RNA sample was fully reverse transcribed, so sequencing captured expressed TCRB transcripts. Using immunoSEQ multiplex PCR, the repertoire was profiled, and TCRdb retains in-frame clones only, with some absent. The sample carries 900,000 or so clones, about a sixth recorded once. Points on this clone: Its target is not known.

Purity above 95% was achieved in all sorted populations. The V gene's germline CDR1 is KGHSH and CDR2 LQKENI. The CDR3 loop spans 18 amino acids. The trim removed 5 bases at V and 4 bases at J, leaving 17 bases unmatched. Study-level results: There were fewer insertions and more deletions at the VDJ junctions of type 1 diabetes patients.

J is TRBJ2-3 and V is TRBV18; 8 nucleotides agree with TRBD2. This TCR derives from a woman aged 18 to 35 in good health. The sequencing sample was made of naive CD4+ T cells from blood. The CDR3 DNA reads TGTGCCAGCTCATCGACCCATTGGCCAGCGGGAGTGGCAGATACGCAGTATTTT. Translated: CASSSTHWPAGVADTQYF.